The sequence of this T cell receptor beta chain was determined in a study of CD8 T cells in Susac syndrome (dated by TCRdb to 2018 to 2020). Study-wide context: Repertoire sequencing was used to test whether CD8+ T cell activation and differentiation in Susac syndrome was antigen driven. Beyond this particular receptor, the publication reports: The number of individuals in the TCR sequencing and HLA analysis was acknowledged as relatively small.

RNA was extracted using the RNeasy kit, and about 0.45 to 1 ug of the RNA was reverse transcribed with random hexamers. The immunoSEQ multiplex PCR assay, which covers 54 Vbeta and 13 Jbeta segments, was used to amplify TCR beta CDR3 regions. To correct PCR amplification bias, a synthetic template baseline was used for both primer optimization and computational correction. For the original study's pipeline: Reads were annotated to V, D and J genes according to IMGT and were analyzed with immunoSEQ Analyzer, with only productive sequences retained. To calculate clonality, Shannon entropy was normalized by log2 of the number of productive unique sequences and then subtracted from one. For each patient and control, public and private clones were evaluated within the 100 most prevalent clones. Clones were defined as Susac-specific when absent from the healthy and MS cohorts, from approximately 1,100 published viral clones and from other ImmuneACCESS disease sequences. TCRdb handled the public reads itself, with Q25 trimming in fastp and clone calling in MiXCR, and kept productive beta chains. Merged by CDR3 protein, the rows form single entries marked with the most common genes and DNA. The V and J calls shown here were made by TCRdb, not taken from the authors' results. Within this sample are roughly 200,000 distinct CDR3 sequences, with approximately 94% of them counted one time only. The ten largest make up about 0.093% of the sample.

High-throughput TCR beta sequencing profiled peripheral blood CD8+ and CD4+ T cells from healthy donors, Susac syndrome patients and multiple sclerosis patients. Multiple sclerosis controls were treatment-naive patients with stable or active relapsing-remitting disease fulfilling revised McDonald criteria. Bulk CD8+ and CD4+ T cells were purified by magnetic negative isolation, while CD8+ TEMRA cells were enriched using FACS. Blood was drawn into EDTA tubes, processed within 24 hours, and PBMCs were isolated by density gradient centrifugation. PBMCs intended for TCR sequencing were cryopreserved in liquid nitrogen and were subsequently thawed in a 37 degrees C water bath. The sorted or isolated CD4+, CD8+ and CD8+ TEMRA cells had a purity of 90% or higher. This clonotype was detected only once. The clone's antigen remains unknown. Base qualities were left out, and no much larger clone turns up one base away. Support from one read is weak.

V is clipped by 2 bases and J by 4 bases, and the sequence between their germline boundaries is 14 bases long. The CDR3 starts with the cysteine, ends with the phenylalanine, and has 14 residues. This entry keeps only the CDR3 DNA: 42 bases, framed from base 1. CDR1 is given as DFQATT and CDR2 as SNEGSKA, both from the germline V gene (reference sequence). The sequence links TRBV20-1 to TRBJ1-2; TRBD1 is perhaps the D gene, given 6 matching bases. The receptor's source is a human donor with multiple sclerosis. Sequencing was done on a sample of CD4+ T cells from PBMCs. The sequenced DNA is TGCAGTGCTAGACCTCCCGGACAGCTCTATGGCTACACCTTC. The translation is CSARPPGQLYGYTF.